A selection of T cell receptor beta chains follows, all from one sample in a study of blood T cells in healthy people across ages. MiXCR, run by TCRdb on the 5' RACE reads, gives a single entry per CDR3 protein. The sample records hundreds of thousands of distinct CDR3 sequences, about 28% being singletons. The sequenced sample consisted of blood. These receptors came from a woman of 80 years or more in good health. Both conserved end residues are trimmed from each CDR3. Each record gives: CDR3 length, V gene, J gene, D gene, CDR3 protein. D genes are given only for firm matches.

10	TRBV5-6	TRBJ2-7	-	ASSRFGYEQY
15	TRBV7-6	TRBJ2-3	TRBD2	ASSLVSTSGGPDTQY
12	TRBV5-1	TRBJ2-4	TRBD1	ASSLEQGSYIQY
14	TRBV29-1	TRBJ2-6	-	SGLWLSATGANVLT
14	TRBV20-1	TRBJ1-2	TRBD1	SALRQGRSLDYGYT
10	TRBV28	TRBJ1-6	-	ASGSNTSPLH
14	TRBV9	TRBJ2-3	-	ASSPRGVTDTDTQY
11	TRBV6-2/TRBV6-3	TRBJ2-2	-	ASGRGGTGELF
12	TRBV7-8	TRBJ2-5	-	ASSPNYREETQY
13	TRBV18	-	-	TSSPLTGTAETQY
13	TRBV3-1	TRBJ2-1	TRBD2	ASSQDLLAGNEQF
13	TRBV7-2	TRBJ1-1	TRBD1	ASSKNRGLNTEAF
12	TRBV3-1	TRBJ2-5	-	ASSTLDGAETQY
10	TRBV25-1	TRBJ2-4	-	ASCGVGNIQY
14	TRBV3-1	TRBJ2-1	TRBD2	ASSQGRGAGGPEQF
15	TRBV3-1	TRBJ2-2	-	ASSSRRDFRNTGELF
13	TRBV12-3/TRBV12-4	TRBJ1-1	TRBD1	ASSLRTGRNTEAF
13	TRBV6-6	TRBJ2-1	TRBD2	ASSYERGGSNEQF
11	TRBV20-1	TRBJ2-1	TRBD2	SARTSGGNEQF
11	TRBV6-6	TRBJ1-5	TRBD1	ASTPGGDQPQH
12	TRBV3-1	TRBJ2-2	-	ASSQLRGSGELF